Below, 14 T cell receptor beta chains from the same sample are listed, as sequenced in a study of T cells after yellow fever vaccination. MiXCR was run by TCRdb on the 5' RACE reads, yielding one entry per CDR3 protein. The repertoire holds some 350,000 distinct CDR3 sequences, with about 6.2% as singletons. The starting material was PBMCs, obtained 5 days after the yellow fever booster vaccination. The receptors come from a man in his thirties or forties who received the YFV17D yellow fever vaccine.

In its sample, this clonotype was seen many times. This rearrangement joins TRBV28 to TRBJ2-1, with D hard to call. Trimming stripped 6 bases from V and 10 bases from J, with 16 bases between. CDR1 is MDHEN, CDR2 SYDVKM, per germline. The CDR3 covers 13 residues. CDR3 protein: CASSPRPLREQFF. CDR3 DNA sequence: TGTGCCAGCAGCCCAAGACCGCTGAGGGAGCAGTTCTTC.

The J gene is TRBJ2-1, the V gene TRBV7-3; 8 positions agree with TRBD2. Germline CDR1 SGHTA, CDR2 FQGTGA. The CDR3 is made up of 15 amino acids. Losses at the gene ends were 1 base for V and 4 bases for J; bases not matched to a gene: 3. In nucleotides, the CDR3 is TGTGCCAGCAGCTTAATGAGCGGGAGTTACAATGAGCAGTTCTTC. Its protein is CASSLMSGSYNEQFF.

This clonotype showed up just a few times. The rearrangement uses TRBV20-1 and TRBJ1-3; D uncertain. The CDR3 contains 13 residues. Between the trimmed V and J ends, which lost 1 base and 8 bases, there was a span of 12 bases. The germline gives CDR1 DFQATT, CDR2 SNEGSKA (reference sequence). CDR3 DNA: TGCAGTGCTAGAGCCTACCCTTCCGACACCATATATTTT. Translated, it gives CSARAYPSDTIYF.

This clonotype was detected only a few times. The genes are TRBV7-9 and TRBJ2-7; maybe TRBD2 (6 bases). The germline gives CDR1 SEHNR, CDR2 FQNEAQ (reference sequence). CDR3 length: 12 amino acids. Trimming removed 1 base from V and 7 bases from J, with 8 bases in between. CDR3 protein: CASSLDLAEQYF. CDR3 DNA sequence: TGTGCCAGCAGCTTAGATCTAGCGGAGCAGTACTTC. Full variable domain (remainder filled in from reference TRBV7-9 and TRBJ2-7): DTGVSQNPRHKITKRGQNVTFRCDPISEHNRLYWYRQTLGQGPEFLTYFQNEAQLEKSRLLSDRFSAERPKGSFSTLEIQRTEQGDSAMYLCASSLDLAEQYFGPGTRLTVT.

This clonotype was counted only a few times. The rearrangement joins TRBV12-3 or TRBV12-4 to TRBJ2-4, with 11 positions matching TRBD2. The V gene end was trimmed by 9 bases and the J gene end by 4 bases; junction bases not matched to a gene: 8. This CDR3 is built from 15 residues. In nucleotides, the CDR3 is TGTGCCAGTGCACTAGCGGGAGCATCAAAAAACATTCAGTACTTC. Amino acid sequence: CASALAGASKNIQYF.

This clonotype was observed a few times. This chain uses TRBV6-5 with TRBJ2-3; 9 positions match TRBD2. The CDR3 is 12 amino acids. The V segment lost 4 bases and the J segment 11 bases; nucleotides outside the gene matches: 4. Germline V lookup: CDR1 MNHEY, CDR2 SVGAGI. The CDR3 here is CASSSSGEGQYF. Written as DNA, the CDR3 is TGTGCCAGCAGTTCTAGCGGGGAGGGGCAGTATTTT.

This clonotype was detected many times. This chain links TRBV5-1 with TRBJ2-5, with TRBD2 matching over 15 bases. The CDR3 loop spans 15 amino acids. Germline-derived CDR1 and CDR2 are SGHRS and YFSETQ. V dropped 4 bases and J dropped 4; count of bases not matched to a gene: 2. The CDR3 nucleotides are TGCGCCAGCAGCACGGGACTAGCGGGAGGAGAGACCCAGTACTTC. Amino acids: CASSTGLAGGETQYF.

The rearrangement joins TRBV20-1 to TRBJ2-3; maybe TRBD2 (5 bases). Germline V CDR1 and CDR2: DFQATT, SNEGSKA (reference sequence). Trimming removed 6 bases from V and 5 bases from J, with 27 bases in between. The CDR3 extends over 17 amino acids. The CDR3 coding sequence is TGCAGTGCCCGCCCGCCACCCGGGAACCCTGTAGGAGATACGCAGTATTTT. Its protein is CSARPPPGNPVGDTQYF.

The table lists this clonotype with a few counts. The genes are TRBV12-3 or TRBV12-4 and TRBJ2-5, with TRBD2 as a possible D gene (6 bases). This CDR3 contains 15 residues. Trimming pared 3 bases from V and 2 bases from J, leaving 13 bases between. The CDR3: CASSFSSAIQETQYF. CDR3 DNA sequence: TGTGCCAGCAGTTTTTCTAGCGCTATTCAAGAGACCCAGTACTTC.

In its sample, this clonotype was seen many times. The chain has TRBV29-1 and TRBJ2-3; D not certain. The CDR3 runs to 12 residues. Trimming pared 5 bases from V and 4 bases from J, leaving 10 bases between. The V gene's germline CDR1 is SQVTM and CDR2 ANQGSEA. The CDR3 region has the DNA TGCAGCGTTCTCGAGTCGTCAGATACGCAGTATTTT. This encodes CSVLESSDTQYF.

CDR3 sequence: CSAVSLADSYQETQYF. Here the CDR3 DNA reads TGCAGTGCTGTGAGCCTAGCGGATTCGTACCAAGAGACCCAGTACTTC. The chain couples TRBV20-1 to TRBJ2-5; 7 nucleotides line up with TRBD2. CDR3 size: 16 residues. CDR1 and CDR2 (germline): DFQATT, SNEGSKA (reference sequence). V was clipped by 5 bases and J by 0 bases; unmatched bases: 12.

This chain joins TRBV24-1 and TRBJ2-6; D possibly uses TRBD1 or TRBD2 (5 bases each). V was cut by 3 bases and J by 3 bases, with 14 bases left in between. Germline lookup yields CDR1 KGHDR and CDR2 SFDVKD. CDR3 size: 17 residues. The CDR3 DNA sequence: TGTGCCACCAGTGATCCGAGGGGAGCTGGTGGGGCCAACGTCCTGACTTTC. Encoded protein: CATSDPRGAGGANVLTF.

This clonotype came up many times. The CDR3 region is CASSFYEGVAGELFF. CDR3 nucleotide sequence: TGTGCCAGCAGCTTTTACGAGGGAGTAGCCGGGGAGCTGTTTTTT. The chain joins TRBV5-5 to TRBJ2-2, with a weak D call TRBD2 (5 bases). The length of the CDR3 is 15 residues. Germline values: CDR1 SGHKS, CDR2 YYEKEE (reference sequence). V was pared by 2 bases and J by 6 bases, with 14 bases between. The variable domain in full, with the rest retrieved from reference TRBV5-5 and TRBJ2-2, is DAGVTQSPTHLIKTRGQQVTLRCSPISGHKSVSWYQQVLGQGPQFIFQYYEKEERGRGNFPDRFSARQFPNYSSELNVNALLLGDSALYLCASSFYEGVAGELFFGEGSRLTVL.

DNA for the CDR3: TGTGCCTGGATGGGAAGCGGGACCTTGCGTTACGAGCAGTACTTC. This codes for CAWMGSGTLRYEQYF. The V gene is TRBV30, the J gene TRBJ2-7; 7 bases fit TRBD2. The germline gives CDR1 GTSNPN, CDR2 SVGIG (reference sequence). There are 15 residues in the CDR3. With V trimmed by 4 bases and J by 4 bases, 13 bases remained unmatched. Together with reference TRBV30 and TRBJ2-7, the CDR3 gives the full variable domain: SQTIHQWPATLVQPVGSPLSLECTVEGTSNPNLYWYRQAAGRGLQLLFYSVGIGQISSEVPQNLSASRPQDRQFILSSKKLLLSDSGFYLCAWMGSGTLRYEQYFGPGTRLTVT.